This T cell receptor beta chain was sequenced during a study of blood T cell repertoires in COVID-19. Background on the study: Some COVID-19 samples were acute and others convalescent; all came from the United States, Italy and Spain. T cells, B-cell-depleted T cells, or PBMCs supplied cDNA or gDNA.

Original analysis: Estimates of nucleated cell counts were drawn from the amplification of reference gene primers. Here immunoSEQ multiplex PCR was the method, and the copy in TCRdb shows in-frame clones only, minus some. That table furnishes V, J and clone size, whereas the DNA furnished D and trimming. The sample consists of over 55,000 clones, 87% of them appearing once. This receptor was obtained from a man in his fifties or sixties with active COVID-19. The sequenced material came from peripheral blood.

The DNA for the CDR3 is TGTGCCAGCAGCTCCGGGACTAGCCCTACGACTGAGCAGTTCTTC. It is translated as CASSSGTSPTTEQFF. The gene calls are TRBV11-2 and TRBJ2-1; 9 bases map to TRBD2. CDR3 size: 15 residues. Trimming took 4 bases from V and 9 from J; bases not matched to a gene: 10. Per the germline V gene, CDR1 is SGHAT and CDR2 is FQNNGV. The full variable domain, completed using reference TRBV11-2 and TRBJ2-1, is EAGVAQSPRYKIIEKRQSVAFWCNPISGHATLYWYQQILGQGPKLLIQFQNNGVVDDSQLPKDRFSAERLKGVDSTLKIQPAKLEDSAVYLCASSSGTSPTTEQFFGPGTRLTVL.